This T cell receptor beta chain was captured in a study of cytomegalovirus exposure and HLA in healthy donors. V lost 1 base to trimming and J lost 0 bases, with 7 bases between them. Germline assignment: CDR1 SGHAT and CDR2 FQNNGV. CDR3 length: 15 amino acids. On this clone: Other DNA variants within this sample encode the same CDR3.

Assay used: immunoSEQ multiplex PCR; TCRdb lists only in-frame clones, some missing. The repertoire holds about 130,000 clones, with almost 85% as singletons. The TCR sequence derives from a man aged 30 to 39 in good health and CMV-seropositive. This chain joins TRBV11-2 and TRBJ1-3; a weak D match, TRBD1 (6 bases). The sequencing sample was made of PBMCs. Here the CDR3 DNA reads TGTGCCAGCAGCTTAGGAGGGGGCTCTGGAAACACCATATATTTT. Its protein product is CASSLGGGSGNTIYF. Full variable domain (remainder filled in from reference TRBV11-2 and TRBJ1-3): EAGVAQSPRYKIIEKRQSVAFWCNPISGHATLYWYQQILGQGPKLLIQFQNNGVVDDSQLPKDRFSAERLKGVDSTLKIQPAKLEDSAVYLCASSLGGGSGNTIYFGEGSWLTVV.